What follows describes a single T cell receptor beta chain. Its matching antigen is unknown. With molecular barcodes, quantitative 5'-RACE was used to make the TCR beta libraries. TCRdb reanalysed the 5' RACE reads using MiXCR and keeps one entry per CDR3 protein. The sample records a few hundred thousand distinct CDR3 sequences, around 7.6% being singletons. These data come from a study of CD8 T cells in ankylosing spondylitis. General study results and limits: Earlier work had already found some motif variants in reactive arthritis synovial fluid and blood. Enrichment of disease-linked clones was reportedly significant in matched ankylosing spondylitis synovial fluid. About 8 highly homologous variants made up a TCR beta motif, and this motif appeared characteristic of ankylosing spondylitis blood.

The CDR3 contains 15 residues. Trimming removed 0 bases from V and 2 bases from J, with 10 bases in between. Germline CDR1 MNHNS, CDR2 SASEGT. This TCR was recovered from a male donor with ankylosing spondylitis. The chain combines TRBV6-1 with TRBJ1-2; D is unresolved. The sample taken for sequencing was blood, either unsorted or a sorted T cell fraction (not recorded which). The CDR3: CASSEALGTNYGYTF. The CDR3 nucleotides are TGTGCCAGCAGTGAAGCGCTTGGAACCAACTATGGCTACACCTTC.